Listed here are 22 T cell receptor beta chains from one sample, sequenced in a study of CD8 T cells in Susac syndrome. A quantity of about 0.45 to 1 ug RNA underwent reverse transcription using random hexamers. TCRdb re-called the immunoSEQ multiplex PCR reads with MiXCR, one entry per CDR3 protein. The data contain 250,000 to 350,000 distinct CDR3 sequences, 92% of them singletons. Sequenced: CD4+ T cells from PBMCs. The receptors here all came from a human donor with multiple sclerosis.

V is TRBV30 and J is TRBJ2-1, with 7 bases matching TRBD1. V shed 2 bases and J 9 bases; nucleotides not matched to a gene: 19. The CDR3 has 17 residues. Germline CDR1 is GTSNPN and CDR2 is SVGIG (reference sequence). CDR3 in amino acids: CAWSRLLRTGTPGEQFF. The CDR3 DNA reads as TGTGCCTGGAGTCGACTTCTTAGGACAGGAACCCCCGGTGAGCAGTTCTTC. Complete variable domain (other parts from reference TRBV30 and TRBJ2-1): SQTIHQWPATLVQPVGSPLSLECTVEGTSNPNLYWYRQAAGRGLQLLFYSVGIGQISSEVPQNLSASRPQDRQFILSSKKLLLSDSGFYLCAWSRLLRTGTPGEQFFGPGTRLTVL.

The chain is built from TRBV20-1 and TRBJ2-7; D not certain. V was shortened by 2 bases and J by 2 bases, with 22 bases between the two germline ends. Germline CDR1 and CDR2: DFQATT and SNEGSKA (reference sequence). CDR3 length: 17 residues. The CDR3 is CSARRWSGGLSAYEQYF. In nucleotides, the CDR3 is TGCAGTGCTAGAAGGTGGTCGGGCGGTCTCTCAGCCTACGAGCAGTACTTC.

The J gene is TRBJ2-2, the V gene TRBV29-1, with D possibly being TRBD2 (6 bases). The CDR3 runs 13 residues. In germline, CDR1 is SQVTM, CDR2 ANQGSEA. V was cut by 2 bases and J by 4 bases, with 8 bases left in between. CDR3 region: CSVELAPTGELFF. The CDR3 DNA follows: TGCAGCGTTGAACTAGCGCCCACCGGGGAGCTGTTTTTT.

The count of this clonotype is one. The CDR3 region has the DNA TGTGCCAGCTCCCCGAATGCGATTTTCTACGAGCAGTACTTC. This gives the protein CASSPNAIFYEQYF. This sequence joins TRBV18 and TRBJ2-7, with D uncertain. The CDR3 loop spans 14 amino acids. From germline, CDR1 is KGHSH and CDR2 LQKENI. Trimming removed 6 bases at V and 3 bases at J, with 15 bases between.

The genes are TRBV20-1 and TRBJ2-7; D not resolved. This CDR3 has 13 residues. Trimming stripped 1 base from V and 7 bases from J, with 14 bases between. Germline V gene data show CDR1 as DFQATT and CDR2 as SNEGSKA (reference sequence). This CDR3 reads CSARVPGPPEQYF. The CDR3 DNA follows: TGCAGTGCTAGAGTCCCCGGGCCCCCAGAGCAGTACTTC.

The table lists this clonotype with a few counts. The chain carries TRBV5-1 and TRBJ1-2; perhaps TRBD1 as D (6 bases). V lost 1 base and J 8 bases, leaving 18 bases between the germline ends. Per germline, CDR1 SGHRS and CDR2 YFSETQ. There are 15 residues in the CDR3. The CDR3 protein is CASSLSGGVQGGYTF. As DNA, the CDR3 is TGCGCCAGCAGCTTGTCCGGGGGCGTTCAAGGAGGCTACACCTTC.

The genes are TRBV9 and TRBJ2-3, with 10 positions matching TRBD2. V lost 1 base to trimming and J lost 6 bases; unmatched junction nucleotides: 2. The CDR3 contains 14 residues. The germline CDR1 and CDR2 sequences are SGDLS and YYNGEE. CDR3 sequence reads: CASSVLAGVDTQYF. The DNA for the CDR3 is TGTGCCAGCAGCGTACTAGCGGGAGTTGATACGCAGTATTTT.

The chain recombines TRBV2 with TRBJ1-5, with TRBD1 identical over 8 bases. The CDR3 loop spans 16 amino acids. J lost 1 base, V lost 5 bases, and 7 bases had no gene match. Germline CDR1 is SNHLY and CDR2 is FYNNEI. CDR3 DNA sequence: TGTGCCAGCAGTCCCCAGGGGGCTGGCAGCAATCAGCCCCAGCATTTT. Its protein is CASSPQGAGSNQPQHF.

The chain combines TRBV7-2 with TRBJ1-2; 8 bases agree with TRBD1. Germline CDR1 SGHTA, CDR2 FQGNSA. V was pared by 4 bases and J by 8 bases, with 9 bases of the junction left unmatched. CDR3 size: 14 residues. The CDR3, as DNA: TGTGCCAGCAGCTCGATGACAGGGGTTGGAGGCTACACCTTC. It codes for CASSSMTGVGGYTF.

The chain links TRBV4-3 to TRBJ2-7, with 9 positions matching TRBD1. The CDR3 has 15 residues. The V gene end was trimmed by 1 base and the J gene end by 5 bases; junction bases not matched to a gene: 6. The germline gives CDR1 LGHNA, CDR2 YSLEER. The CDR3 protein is CASSQAGTGSHEQYF. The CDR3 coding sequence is TGCGCCAGCAGCCAAGCCGGGACAGGGTCCCACGAGCAGTACTTC.

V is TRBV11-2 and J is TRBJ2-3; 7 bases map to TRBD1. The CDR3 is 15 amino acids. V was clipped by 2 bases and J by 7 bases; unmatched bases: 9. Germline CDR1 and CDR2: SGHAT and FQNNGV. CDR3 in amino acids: CASSLSLGTVNTQYF. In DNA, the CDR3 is TGTGCCAGCAGCTTAAGCCTCGGGACAGTAAATACGCAGTATTTT. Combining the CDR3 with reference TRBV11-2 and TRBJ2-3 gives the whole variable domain EAGVAQSPRYKIIEKRQSVAFWCNPISGHATLYWYQQILGQGPKLLIQFQNNGVVDDSQLPKDRFSAERLKGVDSTLKIQPAKLEDSAVYLCASSLSLGTVNTQYFGPGTRLTVL.

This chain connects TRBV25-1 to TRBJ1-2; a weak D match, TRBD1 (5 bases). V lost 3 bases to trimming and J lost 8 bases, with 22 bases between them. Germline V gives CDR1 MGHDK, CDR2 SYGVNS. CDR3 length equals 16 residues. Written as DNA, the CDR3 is TGTGCCAGCAGTGATTCTATCAATTCGGGGGTCCGGGGCTACACCTTC. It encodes CASSDSINSGVRGYTF.

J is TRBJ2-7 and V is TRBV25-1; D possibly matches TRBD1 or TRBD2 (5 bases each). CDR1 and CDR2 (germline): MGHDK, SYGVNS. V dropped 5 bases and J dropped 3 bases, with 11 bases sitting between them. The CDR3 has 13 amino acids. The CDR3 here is CASSYRGYYEQYF. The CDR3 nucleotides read TGTGCCAGCAGTTACCGGGGCTACTACGAGCAGTACTTC.

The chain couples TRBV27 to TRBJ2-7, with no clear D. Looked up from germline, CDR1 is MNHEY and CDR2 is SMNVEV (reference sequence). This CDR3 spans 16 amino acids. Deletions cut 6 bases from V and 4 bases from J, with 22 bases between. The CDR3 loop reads CASRTYISKFGYEQYF. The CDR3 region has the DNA TGTGCCAGCAGGACCTATATAAGCAAATTCGGATACGAGCAGTACTTC.

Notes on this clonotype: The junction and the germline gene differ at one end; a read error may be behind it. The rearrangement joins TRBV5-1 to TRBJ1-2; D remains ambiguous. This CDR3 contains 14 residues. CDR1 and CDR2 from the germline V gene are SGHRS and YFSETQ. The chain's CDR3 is CASSLDSVGDGHTF. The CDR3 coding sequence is TGCGCCAGCAGCTTGGATTCAGTCGGGGATGGCCACACCTTC. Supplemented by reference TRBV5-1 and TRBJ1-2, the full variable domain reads KAGVTQTPRYLIKTRGQQVTLSCSPISGHRSVSWYQQTPGQGLQFLFEYFSETQRNKGNFPGRFSGRQFSNSRSEMNVSTLELGDSALYLCASSLDSVGDGHTFGSGTRLTVV.

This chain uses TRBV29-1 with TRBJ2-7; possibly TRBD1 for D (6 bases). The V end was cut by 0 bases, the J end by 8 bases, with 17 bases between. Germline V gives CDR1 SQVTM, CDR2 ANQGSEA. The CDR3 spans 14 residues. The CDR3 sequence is CSVEDYRPQGKQYF. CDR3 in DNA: TGCAGCGTTGAAGATTATCGGCCACAGGGAAAGCAGTACTTC.

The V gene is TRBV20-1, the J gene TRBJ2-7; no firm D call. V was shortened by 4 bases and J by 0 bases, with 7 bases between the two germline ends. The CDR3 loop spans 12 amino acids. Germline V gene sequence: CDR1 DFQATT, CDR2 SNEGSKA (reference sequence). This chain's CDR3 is CSANPSSYEQYF. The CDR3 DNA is TGCAGTGCTAATCCTAGCTCCTACGAGCAGTACTTC.

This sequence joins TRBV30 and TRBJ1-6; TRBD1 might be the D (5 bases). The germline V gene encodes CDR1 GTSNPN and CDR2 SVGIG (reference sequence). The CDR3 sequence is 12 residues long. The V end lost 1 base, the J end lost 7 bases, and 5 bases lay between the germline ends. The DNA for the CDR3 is TGTGCCTGGAGTGGACAGAATTCACCCCTCCACTTT. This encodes CAWSGQNSPLHF.

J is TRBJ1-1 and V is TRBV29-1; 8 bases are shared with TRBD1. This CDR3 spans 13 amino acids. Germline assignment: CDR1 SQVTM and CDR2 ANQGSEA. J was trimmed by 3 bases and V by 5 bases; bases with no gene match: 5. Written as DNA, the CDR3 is TGCAGCGTTTTGGCGACAGGGGACACTGAAGCTTTCTTT. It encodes CSVLATGDTEAFF.

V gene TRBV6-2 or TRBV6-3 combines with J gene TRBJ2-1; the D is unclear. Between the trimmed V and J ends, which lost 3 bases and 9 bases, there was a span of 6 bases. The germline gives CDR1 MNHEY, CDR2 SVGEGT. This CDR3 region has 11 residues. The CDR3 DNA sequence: TGTGCCAGCAGTTATATGGGTGAGCAGTTCTTC. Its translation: CASSYMGEQFF.

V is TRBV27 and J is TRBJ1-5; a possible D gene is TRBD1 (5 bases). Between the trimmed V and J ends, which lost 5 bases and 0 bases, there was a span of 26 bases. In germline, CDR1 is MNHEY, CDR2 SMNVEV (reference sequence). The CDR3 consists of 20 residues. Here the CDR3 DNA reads TGTGCCAGCAGTCAACTTTTTATGTCGGGAGACAGCCATAGCAATCAGCCCCAGCATTTT. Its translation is CASSQLFMSGDSHSNQPQHF.

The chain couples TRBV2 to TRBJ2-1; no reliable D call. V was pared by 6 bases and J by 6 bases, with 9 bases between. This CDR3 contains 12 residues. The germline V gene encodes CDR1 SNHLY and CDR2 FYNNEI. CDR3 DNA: TGTGCCAGCAGCTTCGCAGGCAATGAGCAGTTCTTC. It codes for CASSFAGNEQFF.